What follows is one T cell receptor beta chain and its context. The treatment: roughly 20 received Ad26.COV2.S at low or high dose, single or two shots; 5 received placebo; per-sample allocation not given. Samples came from day 63 after the first vaccine or placebo injection. The data were produced by immunoSEQ multiplex PCR, yet TCRdb's version contains in-frame clones alone and is incomplete. The sample lists some 480,000 clones; roughly 87% were seen once. The data derive from a study of Ad26.COV2.S vaccination and SARS-CoV-2 variants. This CDR3 region has 18 residues. Trimming left V 11 bases short and J 0 bases short, with 25 bases between. Germline CDR1 is LNHDA and CDR2 is SQIVND (reference sequence).

The sample here was peripheral blood, taken in a trial of Ad26.COV2.S vaccine versus placebo. V is TRBV19 and J is TRBJ1-4; D is unclear. The TCR sequence derives from a person aged 18-65 years who received the Ad26.COV2.S COVID-19 vaccine or a placebo. Here the CDR3 DNA reads TGTGCCTCTCAGAGTGGGTACGGCTCCTTTGCAACTAATGAAAAACTGTTTTTT. This codes for CASQSGYGSFATNEKLFF.